This T cell receptor (beta chain) was captured by sequencing in a study of human T cells and chemical hapten exposure. Trimming took 4 bases from V and 0 from J; bases not matched to a gene: 2. Germline V lookup: CDR1 SGHTA, CDR2 FQGNSA. The CDR3 is made up of 14 amino acids. MiXCR, applied by TCRdb to the RACE reads, yields one record per CDR3 protein. This sample has about 160,000 distinct CDR3 sequences, with 25% to 35% found just once. Noted time point: patch test 3, about 24 weeks after DPC sensitization. The treatment here: therapeutic diphenylcyclopropenone sensitization with weekly scalp DPC. This clonotype was observed a few times.

This specimen was whole blood, taken in connection with sensitization to the hapten diphenylcyclopropenone (DPC). This chain connects TRBV7-2 to TRBJ2-7; 8 positions agree with TRBD2. The source is a woman aged 18-29 years with alopecia areata. Some clones in this sample may be carry-over from other donors' samples. The CDR3 protein is CASSWSGSSYEQYF. The CDR3 bases are TGTGCCAGCAGCTGGAGCGGGAGCTCCTACGAGCAGTACTTC.